This T cell receptor (beta chain) was documented in a study of blood T cell repertoires in COVID-19. Study information: Some COVID-19 samples were acute and others convalescent; all came from the United States, Italy and Spain. PBMCs, B-cell-depleted T cells, or T cells were the source of the cDNA or gDNA that made up the material.

Germline-derived CDR1 and CDR2 are SGHAT and FQNNGV. V shed 5 bases, J shed 7 bases, and the junction held 8 bases outside the gene matches. This CDR3 region has 14 residues. Original data processing: Cell counts per sample came from amplifying reference gene primers. Sequenced by immunoSEQ multiplex PCR; TCRdb stores in-frame clones only, minus some. V and J calls and clone size follow that table, whereas D and trimming were derived from the DNA. The sample yields 390,000 or so clones, roughly 85% seen once. The chain uses TRBV11-2 and TRBJ1-2; 9 bases agree with TRBD1. The source material was peripheral blood. The sequence was obtained from a woman in her thirties with active or convalescent COVID-19. CDR3 coding DNA: TGTGCCAGCAGCGTGCCCGGGACAGGGATTGGCTACACCTTC. It is translated as CASSVPGTGIGYTF.